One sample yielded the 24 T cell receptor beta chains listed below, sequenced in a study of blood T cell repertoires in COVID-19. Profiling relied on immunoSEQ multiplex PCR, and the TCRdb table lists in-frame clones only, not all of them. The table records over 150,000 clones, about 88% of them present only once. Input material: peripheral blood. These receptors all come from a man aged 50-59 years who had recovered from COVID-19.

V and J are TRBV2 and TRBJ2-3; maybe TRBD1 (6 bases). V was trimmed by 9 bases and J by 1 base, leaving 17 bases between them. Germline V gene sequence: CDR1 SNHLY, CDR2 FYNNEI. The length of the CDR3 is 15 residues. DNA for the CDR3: TGTGCCAGTACCCCGCAGGGGCTTCGCACAGATACGCAGTATTTT. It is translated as CASTPQGLRTDTQYF.

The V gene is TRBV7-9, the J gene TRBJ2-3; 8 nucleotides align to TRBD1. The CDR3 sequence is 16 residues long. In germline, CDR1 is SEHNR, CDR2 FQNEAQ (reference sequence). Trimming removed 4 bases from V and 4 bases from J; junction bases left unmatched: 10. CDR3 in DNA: TGTGCCAGCAGCTCCCTGCGGACAGGGACCCCAGATACGCAGTATTTT. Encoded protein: CASSSLRTGTPDTQYF.

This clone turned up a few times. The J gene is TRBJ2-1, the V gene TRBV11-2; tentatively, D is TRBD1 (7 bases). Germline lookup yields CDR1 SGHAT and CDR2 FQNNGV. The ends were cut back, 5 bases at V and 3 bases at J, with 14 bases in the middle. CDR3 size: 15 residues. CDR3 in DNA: TGTGCCAGCAGCCCGACGGGGGACAGCTACAATGAGCAGTTCTTC. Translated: CASSPTGDSYNEQFF.

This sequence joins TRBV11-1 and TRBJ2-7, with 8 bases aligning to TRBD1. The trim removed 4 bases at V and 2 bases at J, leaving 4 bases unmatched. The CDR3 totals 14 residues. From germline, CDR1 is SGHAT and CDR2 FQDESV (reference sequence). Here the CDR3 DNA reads TGTGCCAGCAGCTCTAGGACAGGGACCTACGAGCAGTACTTC. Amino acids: CASSSRTGTYEQYF.

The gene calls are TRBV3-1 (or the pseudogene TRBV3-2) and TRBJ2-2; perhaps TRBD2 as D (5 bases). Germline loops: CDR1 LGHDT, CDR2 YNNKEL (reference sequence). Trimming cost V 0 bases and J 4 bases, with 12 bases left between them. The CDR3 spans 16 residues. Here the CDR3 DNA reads TGTGCCAGCAGCCAAGATTTCACTAGTAGCACCGGGGAGCTGTTTTTT. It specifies CASSQDFTSSTGELFF.

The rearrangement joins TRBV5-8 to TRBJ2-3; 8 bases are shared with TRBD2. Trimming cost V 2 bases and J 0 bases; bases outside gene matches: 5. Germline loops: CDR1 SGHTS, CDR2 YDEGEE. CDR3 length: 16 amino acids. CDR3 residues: CASSLGRGDSTDTQYF. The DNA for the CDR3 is TGTGCCAGCAGCTTAGGGCGGGGGGACAGCACAGATACGCAGTATTTT.

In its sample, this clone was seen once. CDR3 in DNA: TGTGCCACCCGCCGGGGGGAGGACGAGCAGTACTTC. It translates to CATRRGEDEQYF. The rearrangement uses TRBV18 and TRBJ2-7; 7 bases match TRBD2. The CDR3 is made up of 12 amino acids. Per germline, CDR1 KGHSH and CDR2 LQKENI. Trimming cost V 10 bases and J 5 bases; bases outside gene matches: 8.

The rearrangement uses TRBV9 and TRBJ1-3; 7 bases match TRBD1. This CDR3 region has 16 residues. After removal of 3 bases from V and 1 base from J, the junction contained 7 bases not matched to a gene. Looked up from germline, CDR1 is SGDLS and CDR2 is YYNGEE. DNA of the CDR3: TGTGCCAGCAGCGGGAGACAGGGCGCATCTGGAAACACCATATATTTT. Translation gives CASSGRQGASGNTIYF.

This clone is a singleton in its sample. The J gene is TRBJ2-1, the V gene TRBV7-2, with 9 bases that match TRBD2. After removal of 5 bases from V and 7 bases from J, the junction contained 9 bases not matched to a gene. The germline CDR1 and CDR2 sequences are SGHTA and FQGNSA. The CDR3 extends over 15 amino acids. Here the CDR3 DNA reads TGTGCCAGCAGCCTGACTAGCGGCCCTTATAATGAGCAGTTCTTC. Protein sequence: CASSLTSGPYNEQFF.

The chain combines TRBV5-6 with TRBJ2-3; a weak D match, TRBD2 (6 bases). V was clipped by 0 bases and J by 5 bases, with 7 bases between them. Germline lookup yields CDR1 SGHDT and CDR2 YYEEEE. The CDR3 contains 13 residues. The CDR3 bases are TGTGCCAGCAGCTTGGTAGCGGTAGATACGCAGTATTTT. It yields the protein CASSLVAVDTQYF.

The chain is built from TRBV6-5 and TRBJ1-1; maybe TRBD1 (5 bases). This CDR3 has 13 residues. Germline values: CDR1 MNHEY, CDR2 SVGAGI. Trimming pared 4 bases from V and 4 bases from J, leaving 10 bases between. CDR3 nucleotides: TGTGCCAGCAGTTCTTCTAGGGGCACTGAAGCTTTCTTT. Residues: CASSSSRGTEAFF.

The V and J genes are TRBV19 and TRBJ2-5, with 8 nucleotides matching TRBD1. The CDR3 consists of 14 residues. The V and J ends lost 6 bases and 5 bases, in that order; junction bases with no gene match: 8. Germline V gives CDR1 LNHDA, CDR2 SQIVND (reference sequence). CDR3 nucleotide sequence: TGTGCCAGTAGCCCCCAGGGGGCGCGGGAGACCCAGTACTTC. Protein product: CASSPQGARETQYF.

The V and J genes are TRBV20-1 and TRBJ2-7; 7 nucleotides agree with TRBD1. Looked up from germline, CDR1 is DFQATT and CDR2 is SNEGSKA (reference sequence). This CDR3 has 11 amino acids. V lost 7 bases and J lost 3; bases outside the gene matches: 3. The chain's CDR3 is CSVGQLYEQYF. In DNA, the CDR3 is TGCAGTGTGGGACAGCTCTACGAGCAGTACTTC.

DNA for the CDR3: TGCGCCAGCAGTCCGCTGGACAGGAACACAGATACGCAGTATTTT. Translated, it gives CASSPLDRNTDTQYF. The chain recombines TRBV5-1 with TRBJ2-3, with 7 bases fitting TRBD1. The J segment lost 2 bases and the V segment lost 5 bases, leaving 8 bases of the junction unmatched. The CDR3 runs to 15 residues. Looked up from germline, CDR1 is SGHRS and CDR2 is YFSETQ.

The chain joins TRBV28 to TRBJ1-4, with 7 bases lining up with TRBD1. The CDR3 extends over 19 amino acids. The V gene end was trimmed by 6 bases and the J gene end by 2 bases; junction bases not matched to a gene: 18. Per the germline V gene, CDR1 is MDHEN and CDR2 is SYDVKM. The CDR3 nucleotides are TGTGCCAGCAGACACCCAGGGGGGACAGCTAGGCGGACTAATGAAAAACTGTTTTTT. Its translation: CASRHPGGTARRTNEKLFF.

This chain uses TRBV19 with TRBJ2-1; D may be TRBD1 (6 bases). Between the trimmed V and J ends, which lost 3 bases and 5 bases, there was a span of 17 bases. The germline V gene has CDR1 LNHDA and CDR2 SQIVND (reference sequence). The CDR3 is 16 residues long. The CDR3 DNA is TGTGCCAGTAGTATTGTGTGGGCAGGGGCACACAATGAGCAGTTCTTC. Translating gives CASSIVWAGAHNEQFF.

Here the CDR3 reads CASSSGQGQKETQYF. Written as DNA, the CDR3 is TGTGCCAGCAGCTCCGGACAGGGTCAAAAAGAGACCCAGTACTTC. This chain links TRBV6-2 or TRBV6-3 with TRBJ2-5, with 8 bases lining up with TRBD1. J lost 3 bases, V lost 6 bases, and 9 bases had no gene match. Germline CDR1 is MNHEY and CDR2 is SVGEGT. The CDR3 is 15 amino acids.

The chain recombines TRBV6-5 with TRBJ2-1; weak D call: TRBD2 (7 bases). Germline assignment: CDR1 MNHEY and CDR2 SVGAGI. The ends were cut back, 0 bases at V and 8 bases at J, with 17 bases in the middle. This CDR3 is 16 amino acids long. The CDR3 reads CASSYSSGEGGHEQFF. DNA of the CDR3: TGTGCCAGCAGTTACTCGTCAGGGGAGGGTGGGCATGAGCAGTTCTTC.

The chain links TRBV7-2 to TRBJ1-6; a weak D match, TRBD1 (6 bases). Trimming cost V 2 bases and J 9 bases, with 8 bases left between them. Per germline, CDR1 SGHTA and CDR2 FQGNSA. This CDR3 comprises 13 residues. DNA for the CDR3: TGTGCCAGCAGCTTAATAGGGGGTTCACCCCTCCACTTT. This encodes CASSLIGGSPLHF.

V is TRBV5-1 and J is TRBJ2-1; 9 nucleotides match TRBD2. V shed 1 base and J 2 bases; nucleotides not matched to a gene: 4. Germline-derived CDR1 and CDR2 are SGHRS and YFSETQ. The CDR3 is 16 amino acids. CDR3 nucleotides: TGCGCCAGCAGCTTGATGGCTAGCGGGACCTACAATGAGCAGTTCTTC. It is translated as CASSLMASGTYNEQFF.

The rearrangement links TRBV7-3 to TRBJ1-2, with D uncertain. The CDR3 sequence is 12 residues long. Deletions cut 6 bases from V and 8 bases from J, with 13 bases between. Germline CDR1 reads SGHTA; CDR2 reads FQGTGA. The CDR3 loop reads CASRSRVKGYTF. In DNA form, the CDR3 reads TGTGCCAGCAGATCCCGGGTCAAAGGCTACACCTTC. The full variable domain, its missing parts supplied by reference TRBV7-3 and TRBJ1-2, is GAGVSQTPSNKVTEKGKYVELRCDPISGHTALYWYRQSLGQGPEFLIYFQGTGAADDSGLPNDRFFAVRPEGSVSTLKIQRTERGDSAVYLCASRSRVKGYTFGSGTRLTVV.

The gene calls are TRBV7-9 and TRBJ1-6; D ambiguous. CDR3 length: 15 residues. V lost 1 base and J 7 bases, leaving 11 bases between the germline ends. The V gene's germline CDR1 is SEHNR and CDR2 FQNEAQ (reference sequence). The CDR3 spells CASSLVGQSNSPLHF. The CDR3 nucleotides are TGTGCCAGCAGCTTAGTTGGGCAGTCAAATTCACCCCTCCACTTT.

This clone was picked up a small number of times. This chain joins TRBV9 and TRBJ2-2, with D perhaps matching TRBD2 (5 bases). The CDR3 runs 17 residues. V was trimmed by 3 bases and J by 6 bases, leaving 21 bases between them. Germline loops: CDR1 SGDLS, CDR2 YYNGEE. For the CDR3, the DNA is TGTGCCAGCAGCGCCGCTGTGAGCACAGCGCGGGCCGGGGAGCTGTTTTTT. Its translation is CASSAAVSTARAGELFF.

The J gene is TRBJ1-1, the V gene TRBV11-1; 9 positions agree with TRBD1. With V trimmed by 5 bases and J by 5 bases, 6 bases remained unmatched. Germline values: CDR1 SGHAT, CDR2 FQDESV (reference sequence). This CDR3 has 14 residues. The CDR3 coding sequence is TGTGCCAGCAGCCTGACAGGGGGAAGGACTGAAGCTTTCTTT. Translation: CASSLTGGRTEAFF.